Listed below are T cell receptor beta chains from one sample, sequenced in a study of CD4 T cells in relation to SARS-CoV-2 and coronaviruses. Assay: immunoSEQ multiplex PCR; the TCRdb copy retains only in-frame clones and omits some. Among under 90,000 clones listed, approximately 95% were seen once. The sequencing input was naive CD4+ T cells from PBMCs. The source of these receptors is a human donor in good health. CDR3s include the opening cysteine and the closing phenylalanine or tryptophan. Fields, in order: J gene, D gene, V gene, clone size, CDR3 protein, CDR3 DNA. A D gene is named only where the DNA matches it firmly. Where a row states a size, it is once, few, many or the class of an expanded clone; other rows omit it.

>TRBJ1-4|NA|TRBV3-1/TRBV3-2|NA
CASSQRQFGGANEKLFF
TGTGCCAGCAGCCAGAGACAGTTCGGTGGAGCTAATGAAAAACTGTTTTTT
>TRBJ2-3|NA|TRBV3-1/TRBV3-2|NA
CASSGRGTLPGTDTQYF
TGTGCCAGCAGCGGCCGGGGGACACTCCCAGGCACAGATACGCAGTATTTT
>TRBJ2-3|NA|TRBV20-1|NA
CSASIIPSTDTQYF
TGCAGTGCCAGTATTATTCCGAGCACAGATACGCAGTATTTT
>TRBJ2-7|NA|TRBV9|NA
CASSVAGWQDSYEQYF
TGTGCCAGCAGCGTTGCCGGGTGGCAGGACTCCTACGAGCAGTACTTC
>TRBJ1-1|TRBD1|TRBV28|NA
CASSPPIQGATEAFF
TGTGCCAGCAGCCCCCCGATCCAGGGGGCCACTGAAGCTTTCTTT
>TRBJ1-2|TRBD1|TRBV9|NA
CASSATGQGFLGNRGYTF
TGTGCCAGCAGCGCCACCGGACAGGGCTTCTTGGGTAACCGCGGCTACACCTTC
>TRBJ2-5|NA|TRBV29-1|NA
CSVHGRAGTQETQYF
TGCAGCGTACACGGTCGAGCAGGGACTCAAGAGACCCAGTACTTC
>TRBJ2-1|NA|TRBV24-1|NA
CATSIPPRNEQFF
TGTGCCACCAGTATCCCCCCCAGGAATGAGCAGTTCTTC
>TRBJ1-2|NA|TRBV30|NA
CAWSVSRNYGYTF
TGTGCCTGGAGTGTCAGTAGAAACTATGGCTACACCTTC
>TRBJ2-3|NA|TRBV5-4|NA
CASSLDRARSTDTQYF
TGTGCCAGCAGCTTGGACCGAGCCCGGAGCACAGATACGCAGTATTTT
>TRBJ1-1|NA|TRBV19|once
CASSMGTLLEAFF
TGTGCCAGTAGTATGGGGACCCTCCTTGAAGCTTTCTTT
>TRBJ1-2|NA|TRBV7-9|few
CASSEVRLQGYTF
TGTGCCAGCAGCGAGGTTCGTTTGCAGGGCTACACCTTC
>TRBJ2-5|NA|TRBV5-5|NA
CASSRALVETQYF
TGTGCCAGCAGCCGGGCACTAGTTGAGACCCAGTACTTC
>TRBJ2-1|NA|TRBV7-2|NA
CASSLAGAPGSYNEQFF
TGTGCCAGCAGCTTAGCGGGGGCCCCTGGGTCCTACAATGAGCAGTTCTTC
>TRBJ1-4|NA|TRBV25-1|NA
CASSDRTGRGEKLFF
TGTGCCAGCAGTGATAGAACAGGGAGGGGCGAAAAACTGTTTTTT
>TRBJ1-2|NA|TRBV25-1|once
CASSEYDLLRANYGYTF
TGTGCCAGCAGTGAATACGACCTCCTTAGAGCTAACTATGGCTACACCTTC
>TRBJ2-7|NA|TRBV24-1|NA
CATSEGGDEQYF
TGTGCCACCAGTGAGGGGGGCGACGAGCAGTACTTC
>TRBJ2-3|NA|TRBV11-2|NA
CASSFGTATDTQYF
TGTGCCAGCAGCTTTGGGACTGCCACAGATACGCAGTATTTT
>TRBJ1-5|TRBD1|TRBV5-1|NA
CASSDGQGQQPQHF
TGCGCCAGCAGCGATGGACAGGGCCAACAGCCCCAGCATTTT
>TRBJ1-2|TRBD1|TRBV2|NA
CASTPDRGNDGYTF
TGTGCCAGCACCCCGGACAGGGGCAACGATGGCTACACCTTC
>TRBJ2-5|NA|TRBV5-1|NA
CASSTEETQYF
TGCGCCAGCAGCACTGAAGAGACCCAGTACTTC
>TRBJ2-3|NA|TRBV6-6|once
CASSQGPDTQYF
TGTGCCAGCAGTCAGGGCCCAGATACGCAGTATTTT
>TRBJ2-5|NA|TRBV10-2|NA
CASRLRDRETQYF
TGCGCCAGCAGACTTAGGGATCGGGAGACCCAGTACTTC
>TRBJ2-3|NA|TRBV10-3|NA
CAISRPEPDTQYF
TGTGCCATCAGTCGCCCGGAACCAGATACGCAGTATTTT
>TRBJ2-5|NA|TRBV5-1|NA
CASSLAVGARTQYF
TGCGCCAGCAGCTTGGCCGTGGGAGCACGGACCCAGTACTTC
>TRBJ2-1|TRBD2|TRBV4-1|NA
CASSQEGRGLSYNEQFF
TGCGCCAGCAGCCAAGAAGGGAGGGGACTCTCCTACAATGAGCAGTTCTTC
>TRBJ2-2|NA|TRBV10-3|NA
CAISGTGELFF
TGTGCCATCAGCGGCACCGGGGAGCTGTTTTTT
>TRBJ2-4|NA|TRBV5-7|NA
CASSLGDSPVSKNIQYF
TGTGCCAGCAGCTTGGGGGACTCCCCCGTTTCCAAAAACATTCAGTACTTC
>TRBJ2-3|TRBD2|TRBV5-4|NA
CASSLVSGATDTQYF
TGTGCCAGCAGCTTGGTTAGCGGGGCCACAGATACGCAGTATTTT
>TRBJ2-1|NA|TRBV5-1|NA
CASSSGPSKDHEQFF
TGCGCCAGCAGCTCGGGCCCTTCAAAGGACCATGAGCAGTTCTTC
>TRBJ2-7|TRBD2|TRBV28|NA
CASSHMGLAGGREQYF
TGTGCCAGCAGTCACATGGGACTAGCGGGAGGGAGGGAGCAGTACTTC
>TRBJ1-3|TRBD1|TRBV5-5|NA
CASSADRARTFSGNTIYF
TGTGCCAGCAGCGCGGACAGGGCTAGGACCTTCTCTGGAAACACCATATATTTT
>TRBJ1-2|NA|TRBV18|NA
CASSPRPGLVNHYGYTF
TGTGCCAGCTCACCACGACCGGGATTGGTAAACCATTATGGCTACACCTTC
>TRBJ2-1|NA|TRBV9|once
CASSDRANEQFF
TGTGCCAGCAGCGACAGGGCCAATGAGCAGTTCTTC
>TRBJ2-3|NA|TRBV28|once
CASSLPTDTQYF
TGTGCCAGCAGTTTACCCACAGATACGCAGTATTTT
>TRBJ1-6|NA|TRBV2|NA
CASSTSRGLNSPLHF
TGTGCCAGCAGTACGAGCAGGGGCCTTAATTCACCCCTCCACTTT
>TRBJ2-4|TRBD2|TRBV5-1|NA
CASSLGLAGVDIQYF
TGCGCCAGCAGCTTGGGACTAGCGGGAGTAGACATTCAGTACTTC
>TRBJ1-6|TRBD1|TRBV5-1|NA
CASRPGTENSPLHF
TGCGCCAGCAGACCCGGGACAGAGAATTCACCCCTCCACTTT
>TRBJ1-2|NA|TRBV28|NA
CASSSQSSGGYTF
TGTGCCAGCAGCTCACAATCCTCGGGCGGCTACACCTTC
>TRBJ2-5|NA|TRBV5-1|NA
CASSFGIQETQYF
TGCGCCAGCAGCTTTGGGATCCAAGAGACCCAGTACTTC
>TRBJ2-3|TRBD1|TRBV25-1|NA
CASSPTGAGGAIDTQYF
TGTGCCAGCAGTCCAACCGGGGCAGGGGGCGCGATAGATACGCAGTATTTT
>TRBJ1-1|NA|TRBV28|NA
CASRGTVNTEAFF
TGTGCCAGCAGAGGTACGGTGAACACTGAAGCTTTCTTT
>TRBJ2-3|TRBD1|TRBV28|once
CASSLTGGSTDTQYF
TGTGCCAGCAGCCTTACAGGGGGTAGCACAGATACGCAGTATTTT
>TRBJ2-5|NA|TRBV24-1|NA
CATSDPRWERTQYF
TGTGCCACCAGTGACCCCCGTTGGGAGAGGACCCAGTACTTC
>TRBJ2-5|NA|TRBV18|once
CASSPLPEQIQETQYF
TGTGCCAGCTCACCCCTACCGGAGCAGATTCAAGAGACCCAGTACTTC
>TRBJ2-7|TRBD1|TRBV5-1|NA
CASSLVTGRPLQYF
TGCGCCAGCAGCTTGGTGACAGGGCGCCCCCTCCAGTACTTC
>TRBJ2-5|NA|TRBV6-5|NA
CASSYSPRVRETQYF
TGTGCCAGCAGTTACTCCCCCAGGGTTCGAGAGACCCAGTACTTC
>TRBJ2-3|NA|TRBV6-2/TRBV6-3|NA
CASSGIRGTDTQYF
TGTGCCAGCAGTGGGATCAGGGGCACAGATACGCAGTATTTT
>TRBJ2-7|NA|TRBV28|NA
CASSPRTAPYEQYF
TGTGCCAGCAGTCCGCGGACTGCGCCCTACGAGCAGTACTTC
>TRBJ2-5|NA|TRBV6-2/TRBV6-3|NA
CASSYRQDPKETQYF
TGTGCCAGCAGTTACCGGCAGGATCCGAAAGAGACCCAGTACTTC
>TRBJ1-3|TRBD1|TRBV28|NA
CASSLPGTGVFGNTIYF
TGTGCCAGCAGTTTACCCGGGACAGGGGTTTTTGGAAACACCATATATTTT
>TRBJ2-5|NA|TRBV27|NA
CASSLSSAGEETQYF
TGTGCCAGCAGTTTAAGTTCGGCAGGAGAAGAGACCCAGTACTTC
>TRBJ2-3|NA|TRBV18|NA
CASSNMVVGTQYF
TGTGCCAGCTCGAATATGGTCGTAGGTACGCAGTATTTT
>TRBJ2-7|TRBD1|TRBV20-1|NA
CSASGTATYEQYF
TGCAGTGCTAGTGGGACAGCCACCTACGAGCAGTACTTC
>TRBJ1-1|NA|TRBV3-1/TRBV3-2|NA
CASSQVYAPEAFF
TGTGCCAGCAGCCAAGTATATGCACCTGAAGCTTTCTTT
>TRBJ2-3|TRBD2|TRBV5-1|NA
CASRASGTSFQTQYF
TGCGCCAGCAGGGCTAGCGGGACTAGCTTCCAGACGCAGTATTTT
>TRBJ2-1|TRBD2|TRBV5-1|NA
CASRESGRLSYNEQFF
TGCGCCAGCAGGGAAAGCGGGAGACTGTCCTACAATGAGCAGTTCTTC